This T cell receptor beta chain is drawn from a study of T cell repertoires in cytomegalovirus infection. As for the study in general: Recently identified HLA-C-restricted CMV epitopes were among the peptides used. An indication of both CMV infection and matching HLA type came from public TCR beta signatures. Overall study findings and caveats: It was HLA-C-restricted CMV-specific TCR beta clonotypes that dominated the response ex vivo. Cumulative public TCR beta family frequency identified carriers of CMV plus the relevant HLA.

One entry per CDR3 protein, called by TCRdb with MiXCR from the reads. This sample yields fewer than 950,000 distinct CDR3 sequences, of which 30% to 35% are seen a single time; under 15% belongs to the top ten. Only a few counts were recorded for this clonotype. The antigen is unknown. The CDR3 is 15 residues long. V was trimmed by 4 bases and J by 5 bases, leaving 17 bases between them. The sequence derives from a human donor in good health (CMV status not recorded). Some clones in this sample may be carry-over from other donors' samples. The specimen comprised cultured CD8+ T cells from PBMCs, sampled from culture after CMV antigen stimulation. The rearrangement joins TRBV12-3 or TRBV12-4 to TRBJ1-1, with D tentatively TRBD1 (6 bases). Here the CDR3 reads CASSSPGGAWTEAFF. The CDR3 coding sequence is TGTGCCAGCAGTTCCCCGGGGGGCGCTTGGACTGAAGCTTTCTTT.